This T cell receptor beta chain comes out of a study of blood T cell repertoires in COVID-19. The germline gives CDR1 SGHRS, CDR2 YFSETQ. Trimming pared 0 bases from V and 1 base from J, leaving 8 bases between. There are 15 residues in the CDR3. The assay was immunoSEQ multiplex PCR, and TCRdb's table has in-frame clones only and misses some. The repertoire holds some 60,000 clones, about 88% seen once, with 6.5% to 8% in the top ten. This receptor was obtained from a human donor with active COVID-19. The donor label of this sample is uncertain. Sequenced material: peripheral blood. This rearrangement joins TRBV5-1 to TRBJ1-5; D gene ambiguous. CDR3 nucleotide sequence: TGCGCCAGCAGCTTGGACAGTCGAAGCAATCAGCCCCAGCATTTT. Its protein product is CASSLDSRSNQPQHF.